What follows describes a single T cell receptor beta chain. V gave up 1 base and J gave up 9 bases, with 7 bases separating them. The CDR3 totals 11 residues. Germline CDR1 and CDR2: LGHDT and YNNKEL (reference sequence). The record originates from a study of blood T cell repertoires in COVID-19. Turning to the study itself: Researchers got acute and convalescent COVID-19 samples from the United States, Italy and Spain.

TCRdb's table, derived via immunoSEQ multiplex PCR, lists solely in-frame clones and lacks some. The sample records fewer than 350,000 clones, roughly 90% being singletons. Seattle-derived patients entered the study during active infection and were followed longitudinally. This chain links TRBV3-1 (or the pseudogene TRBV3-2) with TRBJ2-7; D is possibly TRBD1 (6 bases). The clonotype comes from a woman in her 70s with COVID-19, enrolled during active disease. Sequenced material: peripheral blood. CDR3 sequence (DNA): TGTGCCAGCAGCCAAGCAGGGGCGCAGTACTTC. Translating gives CASSQAGAQYF.